The sample holds one count of the clone carrying this TCR beta chain. Its antigen remains unidentified. This record comes from a study of vaccination and CD4 T cells after COVID-19. Study information: Post-COVID draws followed diagnosis by a median around 100 days (range 35 to 161).

As to treatment: approximately nine-day PBMC culture with coronavirus spike peptide pools or control peptides (ViraFEST assay). The ViraFEST method relied on peptide pools to expand antigen-specific T cells, followed by TCR sequencing. Study outcomes and limitations: The rise in median SARS-CoV-2-reactive clonotypes, from around 19 to 38, was not significant.

Sequenced with the Oncomine TCR Beta short-read assay was DNA taken from cultured CD4+ T cells. TCRdb redid the calling of the PCR reads with MiXCR, one entry per CDR3 protein. The sample has approximately 15,000 distinct CDR3 sequences; about 42% are singletons. Source: CD4+ T cells from blood, cultured in vitro, taken before SARS-CoV-2 vaccination. This TCR came from a human donor who had recovered from COVID-19.

The CDR3 region is CASSILGARNTEAFF. Written as DNA, the CDR3 is TGTGCCAGTAGTATTCTAGGGGCGCGGAACACTGAAGCTTTCTTT. The chain carries TRBV19 and TRBJ1-1; D is perhaps TRBD1 (5 bases). Trimming stripped 3 bases from V and 1 base from J, with 12 bases between. CDR3 length: 15 amino acids. The germline V gene encodes CDR1 LNHDA and CDR2 SQIVND (reference sequence).